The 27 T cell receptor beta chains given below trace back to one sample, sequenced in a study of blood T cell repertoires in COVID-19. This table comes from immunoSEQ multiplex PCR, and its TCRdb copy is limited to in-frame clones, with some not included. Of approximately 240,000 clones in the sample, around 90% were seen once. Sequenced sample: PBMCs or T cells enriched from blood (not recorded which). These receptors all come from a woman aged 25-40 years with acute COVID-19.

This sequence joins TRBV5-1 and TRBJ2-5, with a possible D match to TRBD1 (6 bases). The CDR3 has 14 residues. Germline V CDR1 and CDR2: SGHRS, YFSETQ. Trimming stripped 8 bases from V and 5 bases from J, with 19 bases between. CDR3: CASCLTGRWETQYF. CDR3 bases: TGCGCCAGTTGCCTTACAGGGCGGTGGGAGACCCAGTACTTC. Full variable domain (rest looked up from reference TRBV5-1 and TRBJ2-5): KAGVTQTPRYLIKTRGQQVTLSCSPISGHRSVSWYQQTPGQGLQFLFEYFSETQRNKGNFPGRFSGRQFSNSRSEMNVSTLELGDSALYLCASCLTGRWETQYFGPGTRLLVL.

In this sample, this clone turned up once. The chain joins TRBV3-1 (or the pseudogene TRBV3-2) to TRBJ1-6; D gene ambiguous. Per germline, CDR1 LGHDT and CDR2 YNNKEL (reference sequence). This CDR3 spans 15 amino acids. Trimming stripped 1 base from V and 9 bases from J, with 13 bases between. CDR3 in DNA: TGTGCCAGCAGCCAAGGGGCCACCCGGGGTTCACCCCTCCACTTT. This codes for CASSQGATRGSPLHF.

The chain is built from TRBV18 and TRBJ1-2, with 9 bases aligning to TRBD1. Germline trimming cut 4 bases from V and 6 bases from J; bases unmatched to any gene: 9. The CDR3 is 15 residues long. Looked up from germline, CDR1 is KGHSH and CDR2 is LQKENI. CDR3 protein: CASSHRDREPHGYTF. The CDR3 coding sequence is TGTGCCAGCTCACACCGGGACAGGGAGCCCCATGGCTACACCTTC. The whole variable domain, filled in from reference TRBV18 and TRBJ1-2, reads NAGVMQNPRHLVRRRGQEARLRCSPMKGHSHVYWYRQLPEEGLKFMVYLQKENIIDESGMPKERFSAEFPKEGPSILRIQQVVRGDSAAYFCASSHRDREPHGYTFGSGTRLTVV.

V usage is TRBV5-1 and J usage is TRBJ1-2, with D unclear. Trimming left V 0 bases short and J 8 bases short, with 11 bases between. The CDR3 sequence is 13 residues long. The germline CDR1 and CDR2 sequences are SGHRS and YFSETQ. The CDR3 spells CASSLVSGGGYTF. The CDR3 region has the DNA TGCGCCAGCAGCTTGGTTTCGGGCGGGGGCTACACCTTC.

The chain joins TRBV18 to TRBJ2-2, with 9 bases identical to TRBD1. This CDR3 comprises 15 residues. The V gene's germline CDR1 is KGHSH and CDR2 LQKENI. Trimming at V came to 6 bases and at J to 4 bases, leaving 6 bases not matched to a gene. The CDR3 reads CASSPGQGLTGELFF. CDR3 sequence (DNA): TGTGCCAGCTCGCCAGGACAGGGGCTCACCGGGGAGCTGTTTTTT.

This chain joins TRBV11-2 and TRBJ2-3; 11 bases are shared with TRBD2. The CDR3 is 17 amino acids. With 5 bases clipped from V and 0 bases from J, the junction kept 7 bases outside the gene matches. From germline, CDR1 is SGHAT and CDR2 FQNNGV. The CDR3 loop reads CASSARLAGPSTDTQYF. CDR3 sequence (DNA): TGTGCCAGCAGCGCCCGACTAGCGGGGCCTAGCACAGATACGCAGTATTTT.

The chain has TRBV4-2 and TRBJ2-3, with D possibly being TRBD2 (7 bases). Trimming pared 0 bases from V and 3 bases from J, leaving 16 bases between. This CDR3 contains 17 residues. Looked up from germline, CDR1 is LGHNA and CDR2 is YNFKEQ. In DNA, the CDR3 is TGTGCCAGCAGCCAAGACGCGGGGCGGGGGCGAACAGATACGCAGTATTTT. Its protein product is CASSQDAGRGRTDTQYF.

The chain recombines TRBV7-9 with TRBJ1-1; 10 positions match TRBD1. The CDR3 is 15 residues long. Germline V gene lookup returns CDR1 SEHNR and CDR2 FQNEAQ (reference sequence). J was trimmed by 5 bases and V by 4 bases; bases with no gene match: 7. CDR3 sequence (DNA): TGTGCCAGCAGCTCCCGGGACAGGGGTGGGACTGAAGCTTTCTTT. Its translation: CASSSRDRGGTEAFF.

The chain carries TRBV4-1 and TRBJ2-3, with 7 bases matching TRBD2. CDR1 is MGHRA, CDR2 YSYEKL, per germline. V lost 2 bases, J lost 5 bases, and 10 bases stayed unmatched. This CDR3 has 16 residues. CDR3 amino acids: CASSQSQAAGEDTQYF. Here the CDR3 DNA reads TGCGCCAGCAGCCAATCCCAGGCGGCGGGGGAAGATACGCAGTATTTT.

The CDR3 protein is CASSPGFAPNTEAFF. CDR3 DNA sequence: TGCGCCAGCAGTCCGGGTTTTGCCCCGAACACTGAAGCTTTCTTT. The chain combines TRBV4-1 with TRBJ1-1; the D is unclear. CDR3 length: 15 residues. In germline, CDR1 is MGHRA, CDR2 YSYEKL. V lost 6 bases, J lost 1 base, and 15 bases lay in between.

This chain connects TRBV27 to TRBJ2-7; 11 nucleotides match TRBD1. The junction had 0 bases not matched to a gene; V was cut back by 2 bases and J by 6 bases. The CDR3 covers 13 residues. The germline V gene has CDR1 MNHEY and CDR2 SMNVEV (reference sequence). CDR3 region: CASSLGTGGEQYF. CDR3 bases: TGTGCCAGCAGTTTAGGGACAGGGGGCGAGCAGTACTTC.

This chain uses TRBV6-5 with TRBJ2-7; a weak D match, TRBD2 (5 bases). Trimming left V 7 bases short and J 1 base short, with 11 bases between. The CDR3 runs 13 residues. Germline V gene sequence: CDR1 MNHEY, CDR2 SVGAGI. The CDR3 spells CASMRGRSYEQYF. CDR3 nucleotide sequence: TGTGCCAGCATGCGAGGGCGTTCCTACGAGCAGTACTTC.

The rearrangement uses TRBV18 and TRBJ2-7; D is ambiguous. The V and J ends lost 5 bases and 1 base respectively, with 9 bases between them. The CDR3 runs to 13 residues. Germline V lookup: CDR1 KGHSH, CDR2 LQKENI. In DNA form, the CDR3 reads TGTGCCAGCTCAGATCTCGGGTCCTACGAGCAGTACTTC. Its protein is CASSDLGSYEQYF.

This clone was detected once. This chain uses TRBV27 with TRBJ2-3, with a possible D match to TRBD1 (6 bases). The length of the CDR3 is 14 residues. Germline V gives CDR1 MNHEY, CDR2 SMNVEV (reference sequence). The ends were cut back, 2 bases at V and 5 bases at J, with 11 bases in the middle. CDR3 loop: CASSLLGAGDTQYF. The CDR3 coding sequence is TGTGCCAGCAGTTTACTGGGGGCTGGAGATACGCAGTATTTT.

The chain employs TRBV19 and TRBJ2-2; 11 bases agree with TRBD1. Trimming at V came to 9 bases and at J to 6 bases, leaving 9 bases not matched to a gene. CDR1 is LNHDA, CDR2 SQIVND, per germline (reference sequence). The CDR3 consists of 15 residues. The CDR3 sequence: CASKGQGASAGELFF. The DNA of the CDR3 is TGTGCCAGCAAAGGACAGGGGGCTTCTGCCGGGGAGCTGTTTTTT.

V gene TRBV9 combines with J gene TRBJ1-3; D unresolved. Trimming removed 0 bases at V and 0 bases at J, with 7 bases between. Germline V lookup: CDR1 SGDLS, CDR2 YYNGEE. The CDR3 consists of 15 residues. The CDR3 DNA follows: TGTGCCAGCAGCGTAGGGCGGAGCTCTGGAAACACCATATATTTT. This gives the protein CASSVGRSSGNTIYF.

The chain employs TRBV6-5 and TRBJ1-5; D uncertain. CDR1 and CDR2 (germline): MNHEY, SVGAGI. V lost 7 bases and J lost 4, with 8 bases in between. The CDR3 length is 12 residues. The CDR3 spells CASKTGNQPQHF. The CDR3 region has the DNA TGTGCCAGCAAAACGGGGAATCAGCCCCAGCATTTT.

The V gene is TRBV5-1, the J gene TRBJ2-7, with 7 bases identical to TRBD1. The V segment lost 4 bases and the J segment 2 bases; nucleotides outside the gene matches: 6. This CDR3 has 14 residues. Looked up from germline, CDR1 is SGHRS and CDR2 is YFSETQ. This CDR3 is CASSEQGWAYEQYF. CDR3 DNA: TGCGCCAGCAGCGAACAGGGGTGGGCCTACGAGCAGTACTTC.

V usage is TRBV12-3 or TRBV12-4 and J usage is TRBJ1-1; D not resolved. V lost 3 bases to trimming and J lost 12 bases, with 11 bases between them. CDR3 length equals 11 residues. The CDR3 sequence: CASSFGVVSFF. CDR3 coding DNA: TGTGCCAGCAGTTTTGGAGTTGTGTCTTTCTTT.

CDR3 DNA sequence: TGTGCCAGCAGCCAAGACCCGGGACAGGGCGCCGGCTACACCTTC. As protein: CASSQDPGQGAGYTF. The V gene is TRBV4-2, the J gene TRBJ1-2, with 9 nucleotides matching TRBD1. J lost 8 bases, V lost 0 bases, and 7 bases had no gene match. CDR1 is LGHNA and CDR2 is YNFKEQ in the germline V gene. CDR3 size: 15 residues.

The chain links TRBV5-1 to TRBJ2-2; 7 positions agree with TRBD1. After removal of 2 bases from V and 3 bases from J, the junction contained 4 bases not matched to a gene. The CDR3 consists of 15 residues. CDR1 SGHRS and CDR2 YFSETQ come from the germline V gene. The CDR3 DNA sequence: TGCGCCAGCAGCTTCGCCACAGGGGACACCGGGGAGCTGTTTTTT. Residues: CASSFATGDTGELFF.

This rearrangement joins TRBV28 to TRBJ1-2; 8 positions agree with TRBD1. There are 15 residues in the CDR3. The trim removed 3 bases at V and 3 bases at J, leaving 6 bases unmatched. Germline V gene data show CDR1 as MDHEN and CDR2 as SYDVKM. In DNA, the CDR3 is TGTGCCAGCAGTTTGGAGGTCAGGGGGCACTATGGCTACACCTTC. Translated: CASSLEVRGHYGYTF.

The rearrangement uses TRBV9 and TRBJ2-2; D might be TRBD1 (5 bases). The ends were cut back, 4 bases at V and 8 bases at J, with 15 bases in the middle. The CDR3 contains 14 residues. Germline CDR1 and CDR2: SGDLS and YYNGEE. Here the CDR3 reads CASSKSTGSGELFF. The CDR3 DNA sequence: TGTGCCAGCAGCAAGAGTACAGGTTCAGGGGAGCTGTTTTTT.

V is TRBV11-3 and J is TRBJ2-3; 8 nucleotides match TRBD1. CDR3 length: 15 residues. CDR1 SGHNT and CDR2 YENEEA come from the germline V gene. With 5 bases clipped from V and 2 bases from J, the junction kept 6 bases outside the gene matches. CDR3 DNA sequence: TGTGCCAGCAGCCTTACAGGGGGACTCACAGATACGCAGTATTTT. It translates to CASSLTGGLTDTQYF.

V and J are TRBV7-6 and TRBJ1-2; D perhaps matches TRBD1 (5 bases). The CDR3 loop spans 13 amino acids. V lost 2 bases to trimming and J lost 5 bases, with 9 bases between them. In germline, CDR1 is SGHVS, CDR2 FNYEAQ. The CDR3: CASSLLTGYGYTF. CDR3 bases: TGTGCCAGCAGCTTACTTACAGGTTATGGCTACACCTTC.

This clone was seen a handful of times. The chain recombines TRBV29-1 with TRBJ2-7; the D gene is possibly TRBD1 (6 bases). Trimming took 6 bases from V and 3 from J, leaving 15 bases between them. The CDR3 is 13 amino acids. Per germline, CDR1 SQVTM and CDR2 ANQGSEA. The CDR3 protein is CSVAKDSNYEQYF. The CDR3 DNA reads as TGCAGCGTCGCTAAGGACAGCAACTACGAGCAGTACTTC.

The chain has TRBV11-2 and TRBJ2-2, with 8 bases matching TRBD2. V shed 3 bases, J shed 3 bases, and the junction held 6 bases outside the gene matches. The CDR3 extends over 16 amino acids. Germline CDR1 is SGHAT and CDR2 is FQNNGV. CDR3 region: CASSFPGGWDTGELFF. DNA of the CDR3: TGTGCCAGCAGCTTCCCGGGGGGGTGGGACACCGGGGAGCTGTTTTTT.